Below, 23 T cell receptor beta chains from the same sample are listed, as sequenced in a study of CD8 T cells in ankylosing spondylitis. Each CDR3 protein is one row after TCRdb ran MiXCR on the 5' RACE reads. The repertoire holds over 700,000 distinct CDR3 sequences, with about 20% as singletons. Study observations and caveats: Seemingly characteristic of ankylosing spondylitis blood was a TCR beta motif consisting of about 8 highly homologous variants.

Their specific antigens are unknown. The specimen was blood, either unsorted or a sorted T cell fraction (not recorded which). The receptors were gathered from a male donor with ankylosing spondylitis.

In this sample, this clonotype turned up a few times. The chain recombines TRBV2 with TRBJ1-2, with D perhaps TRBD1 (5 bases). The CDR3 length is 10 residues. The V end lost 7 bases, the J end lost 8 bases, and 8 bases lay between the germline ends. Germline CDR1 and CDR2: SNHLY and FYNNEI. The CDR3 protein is CASTRDGYTF. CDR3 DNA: TGTGCCAGCACCCGGGACGGCTACACCTTC.

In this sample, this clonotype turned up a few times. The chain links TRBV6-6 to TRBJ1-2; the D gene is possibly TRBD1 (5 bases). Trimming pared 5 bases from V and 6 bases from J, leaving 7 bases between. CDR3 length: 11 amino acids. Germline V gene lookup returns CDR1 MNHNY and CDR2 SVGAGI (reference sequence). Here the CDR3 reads CASSQGDGYTF. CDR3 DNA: TGTGCCAGCAGTCAAGGGGATGGCTACACCTTC.

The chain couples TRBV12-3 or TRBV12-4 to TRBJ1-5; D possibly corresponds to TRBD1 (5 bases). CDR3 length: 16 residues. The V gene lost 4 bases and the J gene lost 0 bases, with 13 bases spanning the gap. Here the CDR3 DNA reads TGTGCCAGCAGTTCAGATTTGGGGGATAGCAATCAGCCCCAGCATTTT. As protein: CASSSDLGDSNQPQHF.

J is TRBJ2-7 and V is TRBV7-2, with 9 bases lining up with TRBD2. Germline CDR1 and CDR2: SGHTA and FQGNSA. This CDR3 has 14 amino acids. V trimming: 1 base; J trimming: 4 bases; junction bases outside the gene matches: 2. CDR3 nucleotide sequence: TGTGCCAGCAGCTTAGACACTAGCGGGTACGAGCAGTACTTC. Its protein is CASSLDTSGYEQYF.

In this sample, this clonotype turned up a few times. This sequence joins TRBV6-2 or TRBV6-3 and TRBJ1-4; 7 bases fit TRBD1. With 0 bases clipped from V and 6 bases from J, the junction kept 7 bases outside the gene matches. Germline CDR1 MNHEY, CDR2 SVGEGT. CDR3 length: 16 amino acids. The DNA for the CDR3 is TGTGCCAGCAGTTACTCCGCGGGACAGACAGATGAAAAACTGTTTTTT. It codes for CASSYSAGQTDEKLFF.

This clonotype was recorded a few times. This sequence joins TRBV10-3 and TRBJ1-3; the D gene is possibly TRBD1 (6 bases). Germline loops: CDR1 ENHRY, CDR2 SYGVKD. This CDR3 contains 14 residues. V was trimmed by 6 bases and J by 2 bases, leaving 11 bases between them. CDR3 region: CAISDDRTGNTIYF. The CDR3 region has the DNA TGTGCCATCAGCGACGACAGGACTGGAAACACCATATATTTT.

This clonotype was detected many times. The CDR3 reads CASSPSGGSYNEQFF. The CDR3 nucleotides read TGTGCCAGCAGCCCCAGCGGGGGCTCCTACAATGAGCAGTTCTTC. The rearrangement joins TRBV6-1 to TRBJ2-1; 8 bases fit TRBD2. Per germline, CDR1 MNHNS and CDR2 SASEGT. J lost 0 bases, V lost 6 bases, and 4 bases had no gene match. The CDR3 covers 15 residues.

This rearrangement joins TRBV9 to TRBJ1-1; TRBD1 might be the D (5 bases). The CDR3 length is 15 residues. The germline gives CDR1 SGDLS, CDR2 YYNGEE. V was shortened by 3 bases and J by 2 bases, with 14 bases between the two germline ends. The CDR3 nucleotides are TGTGCCAGCAGCGCGGGGGGACCGCGTAACACTGAAGCTTTCTTT. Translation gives CASSAGGPRNTEAFF.

Here the CDR3 DNA reads TGTGCCAGCAGCCGACAGTGGTATGGCTACACCTTC. Translation gives CASSRQWYGYTF. The chain couples TRBV12-3 or TRBV12-4 to TRBJ1-2, with TRBD1 as a possible D gene (5 bases). The germline V and J ends were trimmed by 6 bases and 5 bases, with 10 bases remaining between them. The CDR3 runs to 12 residues.

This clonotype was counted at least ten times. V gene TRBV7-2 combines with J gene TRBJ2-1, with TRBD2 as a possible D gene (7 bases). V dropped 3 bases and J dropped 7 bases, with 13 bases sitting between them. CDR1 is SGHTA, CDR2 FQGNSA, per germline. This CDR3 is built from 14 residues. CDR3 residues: CASSFGGAVNEQFF. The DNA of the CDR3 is TGTGCCAGCAGCTTTGGGGGGGCCGTTAATGAGCAGTTCTTC. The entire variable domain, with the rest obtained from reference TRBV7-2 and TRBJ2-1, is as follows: GAGVSQSPSNKVTEKGKDVELRCDPISGHTALYWYRQSLGQGLEFLIYFQGNSAPDKSGLPSDRFSAERTGGSVSTLTIQRTQQEDSAVYLCASSFGGAVNEQFFGPGTRLTVL.

In DNA form, the CDR3 reads TGCAGCTCACAGACTAGCGGGAGTCCAGATACGCAGTATTTT. It codes for CSSQTSGSPDTQYF. V usage is TRBV29-1 and J usage is TRBJ2-3; TRBD2 agrees at 12 bases. The CDR3 contains 14 residues. Germline V gene lookup returns CDR1 SQVTM and CDR2 ANQGSEA. V lost 8 bases to trimming and J lost 4 bases; unmatched junction nucleotides: 7.

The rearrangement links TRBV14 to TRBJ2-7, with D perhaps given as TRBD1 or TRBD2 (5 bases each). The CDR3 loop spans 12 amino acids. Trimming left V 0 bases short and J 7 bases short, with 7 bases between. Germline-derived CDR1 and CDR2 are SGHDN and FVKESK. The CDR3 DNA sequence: TGTGCCAGCAGCCAAGAGGGGGAAGAGCAGTACTTC. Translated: CASSQEGEEQYF.

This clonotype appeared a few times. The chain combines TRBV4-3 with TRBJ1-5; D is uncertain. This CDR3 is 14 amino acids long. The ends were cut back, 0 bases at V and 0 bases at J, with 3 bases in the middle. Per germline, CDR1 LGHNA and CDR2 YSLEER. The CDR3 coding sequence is TGCGCCAGCAGCCAAGATGATAGCAATCAGCCCCAGCATTTT. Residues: CASSQDDSNQPQHF.

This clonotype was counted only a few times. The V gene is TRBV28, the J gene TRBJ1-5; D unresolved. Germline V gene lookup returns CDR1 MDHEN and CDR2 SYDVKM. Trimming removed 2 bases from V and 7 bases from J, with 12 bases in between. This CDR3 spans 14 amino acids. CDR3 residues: CASSLVSDWQPQHF. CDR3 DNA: TGTGCCAGCAGTTTAGTGTCGGATTGGCAGCCCCAGCATTTT.

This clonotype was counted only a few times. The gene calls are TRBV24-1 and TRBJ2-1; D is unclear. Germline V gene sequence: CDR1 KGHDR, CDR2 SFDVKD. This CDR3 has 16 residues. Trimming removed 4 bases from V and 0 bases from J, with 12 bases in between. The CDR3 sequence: CATSDPGYVSYNEQFF. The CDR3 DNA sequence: TGTGCCACCAGTGACCCGGGCTACGTCTCCTACAATGAGCAGTTCTTC.

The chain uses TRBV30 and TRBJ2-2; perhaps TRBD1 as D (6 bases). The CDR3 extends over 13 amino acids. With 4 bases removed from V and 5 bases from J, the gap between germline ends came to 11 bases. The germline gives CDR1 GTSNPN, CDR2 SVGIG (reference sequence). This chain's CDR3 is CAWTHTGTGELFF. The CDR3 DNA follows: TGTGCCTGGACCCACACAGGGACCGGGGAGCTGTTTTTT.

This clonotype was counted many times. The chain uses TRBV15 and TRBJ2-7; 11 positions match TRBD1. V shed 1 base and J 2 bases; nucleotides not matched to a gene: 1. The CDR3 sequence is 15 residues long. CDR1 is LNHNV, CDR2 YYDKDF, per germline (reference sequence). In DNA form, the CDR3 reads TGTGCCACCAGCAGAGCGGGACAGGGGGCCTACGAGCAGTACTTC. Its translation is CATSRAGQGAYEQYF.

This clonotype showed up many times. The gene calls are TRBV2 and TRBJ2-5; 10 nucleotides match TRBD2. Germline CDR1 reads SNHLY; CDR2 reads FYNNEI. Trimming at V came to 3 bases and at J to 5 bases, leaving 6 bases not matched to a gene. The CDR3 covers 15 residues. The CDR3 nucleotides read TGTGCCAGCAGTGACTGGGCTAGCGGGGGTGAGACCCAGTACTTC. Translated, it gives CASSDWASGGETQYF.

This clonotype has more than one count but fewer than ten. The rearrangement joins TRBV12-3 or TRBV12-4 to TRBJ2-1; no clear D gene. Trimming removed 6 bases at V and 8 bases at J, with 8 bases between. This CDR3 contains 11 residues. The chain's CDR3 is CASSVVDEQFF. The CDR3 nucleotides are TGTGCCAGCAGCGTAGTGGATGAGCAGTTCTTC.

The CDR3 is CSAEGIETQYF. The CDR3 DNA reads TGCAGTGCCGAGGGGATAGAGACCCAGTACTTC. V is TRBV20-1 and J is TRBJ2-5, with D perhaps TRBD1 or TRBD2 (5 bases each). In germline, CDR1 is DFQATT, CDR2 SNEGSKA (reference sequence). Between the trimmed V and J ends, which lost 6 bases and 4 bases, there was a span of 9 bases. CDR3 length: 11 amino acids.

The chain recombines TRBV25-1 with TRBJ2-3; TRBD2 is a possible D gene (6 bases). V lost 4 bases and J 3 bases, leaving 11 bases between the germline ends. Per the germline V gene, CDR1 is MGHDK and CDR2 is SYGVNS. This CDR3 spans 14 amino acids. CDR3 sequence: CASSGYGGTDTQYF. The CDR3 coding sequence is TGTGCCAGCAGTGGATATGGGGGGACAGATACGCAGTATTTT.

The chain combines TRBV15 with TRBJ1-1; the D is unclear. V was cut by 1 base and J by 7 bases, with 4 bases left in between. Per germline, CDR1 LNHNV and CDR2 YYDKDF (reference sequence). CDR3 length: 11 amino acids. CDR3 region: CATSRADEAFF. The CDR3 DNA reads TGTGCCACCAGCAGAGCAGATGAAGCTTTCTTT.

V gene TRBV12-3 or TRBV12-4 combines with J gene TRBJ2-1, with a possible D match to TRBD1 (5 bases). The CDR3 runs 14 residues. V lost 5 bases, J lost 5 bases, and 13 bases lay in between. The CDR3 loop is CASSKGVRDNEQFF. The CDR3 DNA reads TGTGCCAGCAGTAAAGGGGTTCGGGACAATGAGCAGTTCTTC.